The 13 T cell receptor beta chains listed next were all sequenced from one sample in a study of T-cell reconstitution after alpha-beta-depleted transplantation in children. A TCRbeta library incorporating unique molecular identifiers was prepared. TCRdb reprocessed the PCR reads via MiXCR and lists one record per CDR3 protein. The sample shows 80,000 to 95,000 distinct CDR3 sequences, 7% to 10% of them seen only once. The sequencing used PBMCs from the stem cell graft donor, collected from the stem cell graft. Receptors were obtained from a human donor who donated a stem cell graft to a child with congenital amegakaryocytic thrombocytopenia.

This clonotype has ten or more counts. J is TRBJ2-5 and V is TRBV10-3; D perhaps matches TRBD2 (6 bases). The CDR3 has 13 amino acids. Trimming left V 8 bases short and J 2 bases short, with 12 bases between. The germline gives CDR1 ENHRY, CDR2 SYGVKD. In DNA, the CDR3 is TGTGCCATCGGGGAGGCGGAGCAAGAGACCCAGTACTTC. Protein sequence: CAIGEAEQETQYF.

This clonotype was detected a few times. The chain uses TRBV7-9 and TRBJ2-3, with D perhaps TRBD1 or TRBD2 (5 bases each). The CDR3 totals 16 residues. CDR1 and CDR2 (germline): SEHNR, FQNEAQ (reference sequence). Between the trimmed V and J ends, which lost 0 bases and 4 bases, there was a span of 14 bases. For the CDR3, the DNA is TGTGCCAGCAGCTTAGCAGGGACCCCGGGGCCAGATACGCAGTATTTT. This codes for CASSLAGTPGPDTQYF.

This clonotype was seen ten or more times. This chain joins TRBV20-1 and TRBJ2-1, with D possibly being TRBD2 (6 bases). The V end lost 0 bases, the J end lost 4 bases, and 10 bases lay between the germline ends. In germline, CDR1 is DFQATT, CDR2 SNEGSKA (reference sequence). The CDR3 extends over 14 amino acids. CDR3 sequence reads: CSARDRDSYNEQFF. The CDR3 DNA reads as TGCAGTGCTAGAGATAGGGACTCTTACAATGAGCAGTTCTTC.

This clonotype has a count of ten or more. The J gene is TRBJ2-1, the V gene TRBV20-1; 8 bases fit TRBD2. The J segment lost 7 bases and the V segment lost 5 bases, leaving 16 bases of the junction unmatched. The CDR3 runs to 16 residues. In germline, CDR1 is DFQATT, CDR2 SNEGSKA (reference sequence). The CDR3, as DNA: TGCAGTGCTTACCCTCGACTAGCGAGAGACTTTAATGAGCAGTTCTTC. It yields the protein CSAYPRLARDFNEQFF.

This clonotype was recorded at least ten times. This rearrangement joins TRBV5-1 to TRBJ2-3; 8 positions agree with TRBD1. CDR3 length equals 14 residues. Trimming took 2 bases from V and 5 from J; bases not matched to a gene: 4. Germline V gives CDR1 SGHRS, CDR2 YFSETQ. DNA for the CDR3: TGCGCCAGCAGCTTTGGGGACAGGTTAGATACGCAGTATTTT. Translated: CASSFGDRLDTQYF.

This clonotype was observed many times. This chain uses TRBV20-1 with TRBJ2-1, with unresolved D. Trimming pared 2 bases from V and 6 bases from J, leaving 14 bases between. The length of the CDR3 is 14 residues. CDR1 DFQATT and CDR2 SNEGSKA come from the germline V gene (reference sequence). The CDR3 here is CSARKRPTVNEQFF. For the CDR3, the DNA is TGCAGTGCTAGAAAGAGACCGACCGTCAATGAGCAGTTCTTC.

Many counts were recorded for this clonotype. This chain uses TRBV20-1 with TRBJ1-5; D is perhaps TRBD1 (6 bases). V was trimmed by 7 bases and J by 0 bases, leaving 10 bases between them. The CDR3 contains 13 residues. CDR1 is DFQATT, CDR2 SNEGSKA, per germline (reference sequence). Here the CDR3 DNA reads TGCAGTGGGACAGATTATAGCAATCAGCCCCAGCATTTT. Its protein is CSGTDYSNQPQHF.

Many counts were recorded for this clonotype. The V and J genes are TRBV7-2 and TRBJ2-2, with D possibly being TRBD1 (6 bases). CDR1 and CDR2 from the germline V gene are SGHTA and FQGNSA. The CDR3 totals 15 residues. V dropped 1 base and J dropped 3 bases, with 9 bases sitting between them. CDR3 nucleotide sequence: TGTGCCAGCAGCTTAGGACAGGCCTACACCGGGGAGCTGTTTTTT. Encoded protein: CASSLGQAYTGELFF.

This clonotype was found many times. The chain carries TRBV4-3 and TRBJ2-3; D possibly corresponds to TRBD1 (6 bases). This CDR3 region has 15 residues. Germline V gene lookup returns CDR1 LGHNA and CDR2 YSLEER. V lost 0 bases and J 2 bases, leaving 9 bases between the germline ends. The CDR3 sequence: CASSQDRGHTDTQYF. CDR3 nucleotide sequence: TGCGCCAGCAGCCAAGATCGGGGACACACAGATACGCAGTATTTT.

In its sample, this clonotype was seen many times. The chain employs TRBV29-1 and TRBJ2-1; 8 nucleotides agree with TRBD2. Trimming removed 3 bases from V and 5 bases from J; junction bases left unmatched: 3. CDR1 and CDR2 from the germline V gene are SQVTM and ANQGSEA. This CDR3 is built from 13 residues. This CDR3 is CSVETSVHNEQFF. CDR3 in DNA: TGCAGCGTTGAGACTAGCGTACACAATGAGCAGTTCTTC.

CDR3: CSAIGGSSTYQETQYF. The CDR3 DNA reads as TGCAGTGCTATAGGCGGGAGTTCCACGTACCAAGAGACCCAGTACTTC. The chain employs TRBV20-1 and TRBJ2-5; the match to TRBD2 covers 7 bases. J gave up 0 bases and V 4 bases, and 11 bases lay outside the gene matches. CDR3 length: 16 residues. Germline CDR1 is DFQATT and CDR2 is SNEGSKA (reference sequence).

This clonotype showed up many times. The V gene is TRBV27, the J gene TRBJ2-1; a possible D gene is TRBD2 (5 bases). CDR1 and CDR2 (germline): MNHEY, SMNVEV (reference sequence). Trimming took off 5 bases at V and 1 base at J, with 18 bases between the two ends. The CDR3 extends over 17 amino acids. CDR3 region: CASSKSTPGSSYNEQFF. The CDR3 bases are TGTGCCAGCAGTAAATCGACCCCGGGGAGTTCCTACAATGAGCAGTTCTTC.

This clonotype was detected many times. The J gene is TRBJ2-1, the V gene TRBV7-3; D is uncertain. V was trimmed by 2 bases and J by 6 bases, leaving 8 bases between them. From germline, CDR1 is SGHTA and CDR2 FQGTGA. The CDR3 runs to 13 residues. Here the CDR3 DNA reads TGTGCCAGCAGCTTAGGCCCAACCAATGAGCAGTTCTTC. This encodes CASSLGPTNEQFF.